These 9 T cell receptor beta chains came from one sample sequenced in a study of blood T cell repertoires in COVID-19. Some clones are missing from TCRdb's copy, which holds only in-frame ones; the method was immunoSEQ multiplex PCR. The data show about 300,000 clones, about 87% seen once. Sequencing was performed on peripheral blood. The receptors derive from a woman aged 50 to 65 with COVID-19, enrolled during active disease.

Only a few counts were recorded for this clone. The chain joins TRBV4-1 to TRBJ1-5; D uncertain. From germline, CDR1 is MGHRA and CDR2 YSYEKL. CDR3 length equals 15 residues. V was cut by 0 bases and J by 2 bases, with 8 bases left in between. The CDR3 region is CASSQESHGNQPQHF. The CDR3 DNA reads as TGCGCCAGCAGCCAAGAGTCCCATGGCAATCAGCCCCAGCATTTT.

The chain uses TRBV25-1 and TRBJ2-3; TRBD2 is a possible D gene (5 bases). The CDR3 has 16 amino acids. V was cut by 6 bases and J by 0 bases, with 16 bases left in between. CDR1 is MGHDK and CDR2 is SYGVNS in the germline V gene. The CDR3 coding sequence is TGTGCCAGCAGACCCGTGGCGGGTACTAGCACAGATACGCAGTATTTT. This encodes CASRPVAGTSTDTQYF.

CDR3 nucleotides: TGTGCCAGCAGCCAAAGGGGGAGGGGAGCAGATACGCAGTATTTT. This translates into CASSQRGRGADTQYF. The V gene is TRBV3-1 (or the pseudogene TRBV3-2), the J gene TRBJ2-3; D is possibly TRBD2 (7 bases). Germline V gene sequence: CDR1 LGHDT, CDR2 YNNKEL (reference sequence). Trimming removed 2 bases at V and 4 bases at J, with 13 bases between. The CDR3 contains 15 residues.

The chain combines TRBV19 with TRBJ1-4, with D perhaps matching TRBD1 (6 bases). Germline-derived CDR1 and CDR2 are LNHDA and SQIVND (reference sequence). The CDR3 is 16 residues long. Trimming cost V 3 bases and J 4 bases, with 15 bases left between them. For the CDR3, the DNA is TGTGCCAGTAGTATCAGGGGAGGGGCATTTAATGAAAAACTGTTTTTT. Protein: CASSIRGGAFNEKLFF.

This chain connects TRBV24-1 to TRBJ2-2; unclear D gene. Trimming cost V 8 bases and J 5 bases, with 17 bases left between them. This CDR3 comprises 15 residues. Looked up from germline, CDR1 is KGHDR and CDR2 is SFDVKD. The CDR3 DNA reads TGTGCCACCAATCCCGTAAGGAGTAGGACCGGGGAGCTGTTTTTT. Its protein product is CATNPVRSRTGELFF.

This clone was counted a single time. The chain joins TRBV6-6 to TRBJ2-1; 9 nucleotides match TRBD2. After removal of 6 bases from V and 10 bases from J, the junction contained 13 bases not matched to a gene. The CDR3 is 15 amino acids. Germline V gene data show CDR1 as MNHNY and CDR2 as SVGAGI (reference sequence). CDR3 DNA sequence: TGTGCCAGCAGCACCGGGACTAGCTCCAAAGGGGAGCAGTTCTTC. It yields the protein CASSTGTSSKGEQFF.

The chain is built from TRBV10-2 and TRBJ2-3; 7 bases are shared with TRBD2. This CDR3 spans 13 amino acids. Trimming at V came to 8 bases and at J to 2 bases, leaving 4 bases not matched to a gene. Per germline, CDR1 WSHSY and CDR2 SAAADI. CDR3 residues: CASRLANTDTQYF. CDR3 in DNA: TGCGCCAGCCGACTAGCAAACACAGATACGCAGTATTTT.

This clone showed up just once. The gene calls are TRBV6-6 and TRBJ2-7; 7 nucleotides agree with TRBD1. V lost 4 bases and J lost 3; bases outside the gene matches: 3. The CDR3 runs 13 residues. Germline CDR1 is MNHNY and CDR2 is SVGAGI (reference sequence). The CDR3 region has the DNA TGTGCCAGCAGTTTGGGACAGCTCTACGAGCAGTACTTC. Translating it yields CASSLGQLYEQYF.

V gene TRBV18 combines with J gene TRBJ1-2, with 10 bases fitting TRBD1. The ends lost 3 bases at V and 8 bases at J; junction bases unmatched: 9. CDR3 length: 15 residues. Germline-derived CDR1 and CDR2 are KGHSH and LQKENI. The CDR3 is CASSPNPDRGPGYTF. The DNA for the CDR3 is TGTGCCAGCTCACCGAACCCCGACAGGGGGCCCGGCTACACCTTC.